This section outlines one TCR beta chain sequence together with its context. Original processing notes: By means of reference gene primer amplification, nucleated cell counts were estimated. The table came from immunoSEQ multiplex PCR; TCRdb's copy has only in-frame clones and leaves some out. V and J calls plus clone size are reproduced from that table; the DNA served to infer D and trimming. This table holds some 50,000 clones, less than 95% found once. The sample is drawn from a study of blood T cell repertoires in COVID-19. The J segment lost 7 bases and the V segment lost 4 bases, leaving 9 bases of the junction unmatched. Germline-derived CDR1 and CDR2 are KGHSH and LQKENI. This CDR3 region has 16 residues.

The chain joins TRBV18 to TRBJ2-1, with 11 bases fitting TRBD1. Sequenced input: peripheral blood. The receptor was isolated from a man in his forties or fifties with acute or convalescent COVID-19. The CDR3 reads CASSLWTGGADNEQFF. The CDR3 DNA follows: TGTGCCAGCTCACTATGGACAGGGGGCGCGGATAATGAGCAGTTCTTC.